This T cell receptor beta chain was recorded in a study of chemoradiotherapy in HPV16-positive cancers (dated by TCRdb to between 2021 and 2024). Background on the whole study: Candidate HPV-specific T-cell clones and common TCR motifs were defined by functional T-cell assays performed on cells from a couple of HPV16-positive patients. The study asked whether T-cell immunity against the HPV oncoproteins E6 and E7 changes during chemoradiotherapy and whether it affects survival. Next, the candidate HPV-specific TCRs and motifs were followed in TCR repertoires from around 93 patients with HPV-related cancers. Overall study outcomes, separate from this receptor: Only two HPV16-positive patients were used to derive the functional definition of HPV-specific T cells, and the survival association was reported for HPV16-positive patients. Expansion of candidate HPV-specific clones and E7-related TCR motifs was observed in the tumor microenvironment during treatment, whereas no such expansion was observed for non-HPV-specific T cells. In HPV16-positive patients, expansion of HPV-responsive T cells during chemoradiotherapy was associated with improved recurrence-free survival.

The CDR3, from cysteine to phenylalanine, totals 16 residues. The retained sequence is limited to the CDR3, 48 bases, with the frame set at the first base. Compared with germline, V lacks 7 bases and J lacks 1 base; bases without a gene match: 5. The CDR1 and CDR2 encoded by the germline V gene (reference sequence) are LNHDA and SQIVND. Library preparation employed the immunoSEQ multiplex PCR assay. The clones in this table, taken by TCRdb from immuneACCESS, are in-frame only. Not every clone is retained; where verified, under half of the shortfall comes from an unresolved V gene, and the cause of the rest is unknown. This sample gives more than 12,000 clones in total; approximately 90% of them show up just once. In total, the top ten clones hold less than 3.5% of the sample. About this clone itself: Its antigen has not been determined. No base qualities exist here, and no much larger clone lies one base off it.

Repertoires were sampled multiple times during chemoradiotherapy, which allowed clonal expansion in the tumor microenvironment to be followed. The material sequenced was blood, taken from a patient who underwent chemoradiotherapy. The rearranged chain carries TRBV19 and TRBJ2-2; TRBD2 matches 11 bases in the middle. The receptor was isolated from a human donor with HPV-associated anogenital cancer. The CDR3: CASKLAGGLNTGELFF. The DNA is TGTGCCAGTAAGCTAGCGGGGGGTCTGAACACCGGGGAGCTGTTTTTT.